These T cell receptor beta chains were read from a single sample in a study of cytomegalovirus exposure and HLA in healthy donors. Repertoires were generated with immunoSEQ multiplex PCR, while TCRdb's copy carries only in-frame clones and drops some. The sample holds approximately 110,000 clones. The material sequenced was PBMCs. The source of these receptors is a man aged 40-49 years in good health and CMV-seronegative. CDR3s include the opening cysteine and the closing phenylalanine or tryptophan. D genes are given only for firm matches.

J: TRBJ2-1
D: TRBD2
V: TRBV9
CDR3: CASSSAGASNEQFF
DNA: TGTGCCAGCAGCTCGGCGGGAGCGAGCAATGAGCAGTTCTTC

J: TRBJ2-1
D: TRBD2
V: TRBV28
CDR3: CASSLAGRSYNEQFF
DNA: TGTGCCAGCAGTCTAGCGGGAAGGTCCTACAATGAGCAGTTCTTC

J: TRBJ2-7
D: .
V: TRBV2
CDR3: CASREGVTYEQYF
DNA: TGTGCCAGCAGAGAGGGCGTGACCTACGAGCAGTACTTC

J: TRBJ2-3
D: .
V: TRBV27
CDR3: CASSPRWATDTQYF
DNA: TGTGCCAGCAGCCCCCGTTGGGCGACAGATACGCAGTATTTT

J: TRBJ1-1
D: .
V: TRBV5-1
CDR3: CASSLGTGMTEAFF
DNA: TGCGCCAGCAGCTTGGGCACAGGGATGACTGAAGCTTTCTTT

J: TRBJ2-1
D: .
V: TRBV10-3
CDR3: CAIRAAGSYNEQFF
DNA: TGTGCCATCCGGGCAGCGGGTTCCTACAATGAGCAGTTCTTC

J: TRBJ2-1
D: .
V: TRBV10-3
CDR3: CAISERQSSYNEQFF
DNA: TGTGCCATCAGTGAGCGACAGAGCTCCTACAATGAGCAGTTCTTC

J: TRBJ2-1
D: .
V: TRBV7-3
CDR3: CASSLMSAISYNEQFF
DNA: TGTGCCAGCAGCTTAATGTCTGCGATCTCCTACAATGAGCAGTTCTTC

J: TRBJ2-7
D: TRBD2
V: TRBV18
CDR3: CASSPQSGRRDYEQYF
DNA: TGTGCCAGCTCACCACAGAGCGGGAGGCGGGATTACGAGCAGTACTTC

J: TRBJ1-4
D: .
V: TRBV7-9
CDR3: CASSLSPPGRGMKELFF
DNA: TGTGCCAGCAGTTTATCCCCACCGGGAAGGGGGATGAAGGAACTGTTTTTT

J: TRBJ1-4
D: .
V: TRBV7-2
CDR3: CASSLNNQDSAFNEKLFF
DNA: TGTGCCAGCAGCTTAAATAACCAGGACAGTGCATTTAATGAAAAACTGTTTTTT

J: TRBJ2-2
D: .
V: TRBV19
CDR3: CASSIRPAGNTGELFF
DNA: TGTGCCAGTAGTATTCGACCGGCGGGGAACACCGGGGAGCTGTTTTTT

J: TRBJ2-5
D: TRBD2
V: TRBV5-1
CDR3: CASSSGLAGVETQYF
DNA: TGCGCCAGCAGCTCGGGACTAGCGGGAGTAGAGACCCAGTACTTC

J: TRBJ2-7
D: .
V: TRBV7-8
CDR3: CASSSSQTYEQYF
DNA: TGTGCCAGCAGCTCCTCCCAAACTTACGAGCAGTACTTC

J: TRBJ2-7
D: TRBD1
V: TRBV4-1
CDR3: CASSLTGTGGFYEQYF
DNA: TGCGCCAGCAGCTTGACGGGGACAGGGGGGTTCTACGAGCAGTACTTC

J: TRBJ2-5
D: TRBD2
V: TRBV11-2
CDR3: CASSSIELAGEETQYF
DNA: TGTGCCAGCAGCTCCATTGAACTAGCGGGAGAAGAGACCCAGTACTTC

J: TRBJ2-7
D: .
V: TRBV27
CDR3: CASSHNRNTWTYEQYF
DNA: TGTGCCAGCAGTCATAACAGGAATACTTGGACCTACGAGCAGTACTTC

J: TRBJ2-4
D: .
V: TRBV19
CDR3: CASSISGKNIQYF
DNA: TGTGCCAGTAGTATCTCCGGGAAAAACATTCAGTACTTC

J: TRBJ1-5
D: TRBD1
V: TRBV28
CDR3: CASIGIGGADQPQHF
DNA: TGTGCCAGCATAGGGATAGGGGGCGCGGATCAGCCCCAGCATTTT

J: TRBJ1-1
D: .
V: TRBV27
CDR3: CASSQGTEAFF
DNA: TGTGCCAGCAGTCAAGGGACAGAAGCTTTCTTT

J: TRBJ2-3
D: TRBD1
V: TRBV23-1
CDR3: CASSQHGTADTDTQYF
DNA: TGCGCCAGCAGCCAACACGGGACAGCCGACACAGATACGCAGTATTTT

J: TRBJ1-1
D: TRBD1
V: TRBV10-3
CDR3: CAISESQGTGDTEAFF
DNA: TGTGCCATCAGTGAGTCCCAGGGGACAGGGGACACTGAAGCTTTCTTT